Following are 23 T cell receptor beta chains from one sample sequenced in a study of CXCR3-negative and CXCR3-positive naive CD8 T cells. Study findings and constraints: Hydrophobicity was higher for TRB CDR3s found in CXCR3-positive naive cells than in CXCR3-negative naive cells.

No antigen has been identified for these receptors. The libraries of TRB cDNA were constructed through 5' RACE using UMI labels. Following a re-call of the 5' RACE reads, TCRdb has one entry per CDR3 protein and lacks DNA. Listed are about 150,000 distinct CDR3 sequences; about 0.44% falls within the top ten. Sequencing was performed on naive CXCR3+ CD8+ T cells from blood. Subset noted: CD45RO-CCR7+CD27+CD95- naive CD8+ T cells expressing CXCR3 (TNR3+). These receptors all come from a human donor in good health. Some clones in this sample may be carry-over from other donors' samples.

The V gene is TRBV20-1, the J gene TRBJ2-1; TCRdb calls TRBD1, which cannot be checked without DNA. Germline values: CDR1 DFQATT, CDR2 SNEGSKA (reference sequence). The CDR3 extends over 13 amino acids. Here the CDR3 reads CSAWAPGAGEQFF.

CDR3: CATNSGDNYGYTF. This chain uses TRBV15 with TRBJ1-2. The CDR3 has 13 amino acids. Germline V gives CDR1 LNHNV, CDR2 YYDKDF (reference sequence).

The chain carries TRBV6-1 and TRBJ1-1. The CDR3 runs to 13 residues. In germline, CDR1 is MNHNS, CDR2 SASEGT. The CDR3 is CASSDKMNTEAFF.

V usage is TRBV27 and J usage is TRBJ2-2; TCRdb picks TRBD2, but there is no DNA to check that call. The CDR3 is 16 residues long. Germline V gene sequence: CDR1 MNHEY, CDR2 SMNVEV (reference sequence). CDR3 in amino acids: CASSSWTSSSTGELFF.

This chain connects TRBV20-1 to TRBJ2-7; with no DNA, the TCRdb D assignment of TRBD2 cannot be verified. Germline V gene data show CDR1 as DFQATT and CDR2 as SNEGSKA (reference sequence). CDR3 length: 15 residues. The chain's CDR3 is CSARTSGSPLYEQYF.

This chain joins TRBV9 and TRBJ2-1; the TCRdb call, TRBD2, lacks DNA for checking. Germline V gene lookup returns CDR1 SGDLS and CDR2 YYNGEE. The length of the CDR3 is 16 residues. CDR3 sequence: CASSGRPPKKYNEQFF. Based on the CDR3 plus reference TRBV9 and TRBJ2-1, the full variable domain is DSGVTQTPKHLITATGQRVTLRCSPRSGDLSVYWYQQSLDQGLQFLIQYYNGEERAKGNILERFSAQQFPDLHSELNLSSLELGDSALYFCASSGRPPKKYNEQFFGPGTRLTVL.

V is TRBV13 and J is TRBJ2-5. The germline CDR1 and CDR2 sequences are PRHDT and FYEKMQ (reference sequence). CDR3 length: 13 amino acids. The CDR3 reads CASSSPLGETQYF.

The chain links TRBV12-3 or TRBV12-4 to TRBJ2-3. This CDR3 is built from 11 residues. The CDR3 here is CASRYTDTQYF.

This chain connects TRBV3-1 to TRBJ1-1; TCRdb's D gene call, TRBD1, goes unchecked for lack of DNA. The germline gives CDR1 LGHDT, CDR2 YNNKEL (reference sequence). The CDR3 totals 14 residues. CDR3 sequence reads: CASSQDSGPPEAFF.

The genes are TRBV9 and TRBJ2-2; TCRdb indicates TRBD1, and absent DNA this call remains unverified. Germline-derived CDR1 and CDR2 are SGDLS and YYNGEE. The CDR3 loop spans 17 amino acids. CDR3: CASSVFRTGPNTGELFF.

This rearrangement joins TRBV12-3 or TRBV12-4 to TRBJ2-1; TCRdb selects TRBD1, and the lack of DNA leaves this call unchecked. The CDR3 is made up of 15 amino acids. The CDR3: CASSLRLAGVNEQFF.

CDR3 sequence reads: CAWSVRGRSEKLFF. This chain connects TRBV30 to TRBJ1-4. Looked up from germline, CDR1 is GTSNPN and CDR2 is SVGIG (reference sequence). The CDR3 length is 14 residues.

The chain uses TRBV27 and TRBJ2-7; as DNA is missing, the TRBD2 call by TCRdb cannot be tested. Germline assignment: CDR1 MNHEY and CDR2 SMNVEV (reference sequence). CDR3 length: 16 amino acids. The CDR3 region is CASSLGQGQRPYEQYF.

This chain links TRBV12-3 or TRBV12-4 with TRBJ1-5. The CDR3 extends over 12 amino acids. The CDR3 loop is CASSLGGRQRHF.

The chain uses TRBV20-1 and TRBJ1-2; with no DNA, the TCRdb D assignment of TRBD1 cannot be verified. CDR1 is DFQATT and CDR2 is SNEGSKA in the germline V gene (reference sequence). CDR3 length equals 15 residues. CDR3 region: CSASTASLRGYGYTF.

The chain combines TRBV12-3 or TRBV12-4 with TRBJ2-7; TCRdb designates TRBD1, a call that cannot be tested without DNA. This CDR3 is 14 amino acids long. The CDR3 reads CASSPGKRSYEQYF.

The chain combines TRBV19 with TRBJ2-1. Germline CDR1 LNHDA, CDR2 SQIVND (reference sequence). The CDR3 totals 14 residues. The CDR3 sequence is CASSIVGSYNEQFF.

This sequence joins TRBV4-1 and TRBJ2-3; as DNA is missing, the TRBD2 call by TCRdb cannot be tested. This CDR3 is 16 amino acids long. Germline CDR1 reads MGHRA; CDR2 reads YSYEKL. The CDR3 loop reads CASSQDEGLGRDTQYF.

This sequence joins TRBV7-8 and TRBJ2-2. CDR1 is SGHVS and CDR2 is FQNEAQ in the germline V gene. The CDR3 has 13 residues. CDR3 loop: CASSLPYTGELFF.

The V and J genes are TRBV29-1 and TRBJ2-7; the D call from TCRdb, TRBD1, cannot be confirmed without DNA. The germline V gene has CDR1 SQVTM and CDR2 ANQGSEA. This CDR3 spans 12 amino acids. This CDR3 reads CSVVAPGYEQCF.

This rearrangement joins TRBV7-2 to TRBJ1-1. Germline CDR1 is SGHTA and CDR2 is FQGNSA. The CDR3 has 18 amino acids. The CDR3 spells CASSLVVSGSIFSSEAFF.

CDR3: CARRGAGQETQYF. The chain recombines TRBV30 with TRBJ2-5; the TRBD1 assignment by TCRdb is unverifiable without DNA. The CDR3 runs to 13 residues. Germline assignment: CDR1 GTSNPN and CDR2 SVGIG (reference sequence).

This chain links TRBV4-3 with TRBJ2-7; TCRdb's assignment of TRBD2 cannot be checked, as there is no DNA. CDR1 LGHNA and CDR2 YSLEER come from the germline V gene. There are 15 residues in the CDR3. The CDR3 sequence is CASSQEAGYSYEQYF.